This T cell receptor (beta chain) was identified in a study of a mutant IDH1 vaccine in newly diagnosed glioma. Looking at the study overall: The study held visit V12 at week 35 and visit V13 at week 47.

Time point of the sample: week 35, safety follow-up. Topical imiquimod was applied with each vaccine dose, which held 300 ug of mutant IDH1 20-mer peptide. V was pared by 4 bases and J by 6 bases, with 21 bases between. CDR3 length: 16 amino acids. Germline CDR1 SGHDT, CDR2 YYEEEE. Note on this clone: Its antigen remains unidentified.

Profiled with immunoSEQ multiplex PCR; TCRdb holds only in-frame clones, not every one. Found here are 40,000 to 45,000 clones, around 86% of them singletons; the top ten hold 4.7%. This chain uses TRBV5-6 with TRBJ2-3; possibly TRBD1 for D (6 bases). The sequence came from a woman aged 40 to 50 with glioma. Some clones in this sample may be carry-over from other donors' samples. Sequencing used PBMCs, obtained from a glioma patient whose treatment included an IDH1 peptide vaccine. In nucleotides, the CDR3 is TGTGCCAGCAGCCACAGGGAATCGGCCGTTCTGGATACGCAGTATTTT. As protein: CASSHRESAVLDTQYF.